The 25 T cell receptor beta chains given below trace back to one sample, sequenced in a study of blood T cell repertoires in COVID-19. TCRdb's copy holds only in-frame clones and misses some; the assay was immunoSEQ multiplex PCR. This table holds some 56,000 clones, about 86% found once. Sequenced input: peripheral blood. The receptors derive from a woman of 80 years or more with active or convalescent COVID-19.

This chain connects TRBV5-1 to TRBJ2-3; no clear D. The CDR3 has 13 amino acids. The V end lost 1 base, the J end lost 2 bases, and 5 bases lay between the germline ends. The germline gives CDR1 SGHRS, CDR2 YFSETQ. CDR3 residues: CASSLSSTDTQYF. CDR3 sequence (DNA): TGCGCCAGCAGCTTGAGCTCCACAGATACGCAGTATTTT.

This chain connects TRBV6-2 or TRBV6-3 to TRBJ1-5; D not resolved. The germline V and J ends were trimmed by 2 bases and 0 bases, with 11 bases remaining between them. In germline, CDR1 is MNHEY, CDR2 SVGEGT. This CDR3 has 16 residues. The CDR3 coding sequence is TGTGCCAGCAGTTACGGAGACGCTTATAGCAATCAGCCCCAGCATTTT. It encodes CASSYGDAYSNQPQHF.

The chain employs TRBV25-1 and TRBJ2-1; 9 nucleotides match TRBD1. Trimming at V came to 4 bases and at J to 9 bases, leaving 4 bases not matched to a gene. Germline values: CDR1 MGHDK, CDR2 SYGVNS. The CDR3 covers 13 residues. CDR3 residues: CASSGQGVFEQFF. Here the CDR3 DNA reads TGTGCCAGCAGTGGACAGGGGGTGTTTGAGCAGTTCTTC.

This clone has just a few counts. In DNA form, the CDR3 reads TGTGCCAGCAGCCACTCCGCGCAGGCGACAGGGATCGGTCAGCCCCAGCATTTT. It encodes CASSHSAQATGIGQPQHF. V is TRBV5-8 and J is TRBJ1-5; 7 bases align to TRBD1. V shed 4 bases and J 6 bases; nucleotides not matched to a gene: 19. CDR1 and CDR2 from the germline V gene are SGHTS and YDEGEE. This CDR3 comprises 18 residues.

The sample holds a few counts of this clone. This chain joins TRBV6-6 and TRBJ1-6; unclear D gene. The germline gives CDR1 MNHNY, CDR2 SVGAGI (reference sequence). Trimming took off 8 bases at V and 0 bases at J, with 8 bases between the two ends. The CDR3 sequence is 14 residues long. The DNA of the CDR3 is TGTGCCAGCGGGAGAAGCTCCTATAATTCACCCCTCCACTTT. Protein product: CASGRSSYNSPLHF.

V and J are TRBV6-1 and TRBJ1-1, with TRBD1 identical over 7 bases. The CDR3 spans 15 residues. CDR1 is MNHNS and CDR2 is SASEGT in the germline V gene. J was trimmed by 1 base and V by 2 bases; bases with no gene match: 4. The CDR3 loop reads CASSEIGTANTEAFF. CDR3 nucleotides: TGTGCCAGCAGTGAAATTGGGACAGCGAACACTGAAGCTTTCTTT.

The V gene is TRBV29-1, the J gene TRBJ2-1, with D possibly TRBD2 on 5 matching bases. The CDR3 length is 13 residues. Between the trimmed V and J ends, which lost 1 base and 4 bases, there was a span of 8 bases. Germline V CDR1 and CDR2: SQVTM, ANQGSEA. CDR3 DNA: TGCAGCGTTGAAGCCGGGGTGTACAATGAGCAGTTCTTC. Translated: CSVEAGVYNEQFF.

This clone was seen once. The J gene is TRBJ1-5, the V gene TRBV6-2 or TRBV6-3, with 7 bases aligning to TRBD1. Trimming removed 6 bases from V and 6 bases from J; junction bases left unmatched: 8. The CDR3 totals 14 residues. In germline, CDR1 is MNHEY, CDR2 SVGEGT. The CDR3 spells CASSPRQGFQPQHF. The CDR3 nucleotides are TGTGCCAGCAGCCCTAGACAGGGCTTTCAGCCCCAGCATTTT.

This chain joins TRBV5-4 and TRBJ1-2; D is unresolved. Trimming removed 0 bases at V and 2 bases at J, with 5 bases between. The V gene's germline CDR1 is SGHNT and CDR2 YYREEE (reference sequence). The CDR3 extends over 13 amino acids. The DNA of the CDR3 is TGTGCCAGCAGCTTGGCCCAGAACTATGGCTACACCTTC. Translated: CASSLAQNYGYTF.

The chain couples TRBV20-1 to TRBJ2-3, with 8 nucleotides matching TRBD1. V shed 3 bases and J 0 bases; nucleotides not matched to a gene: 11. Germline loops: CDR1 DFQATT, CDR2 SNEGSKA (reference sequence). CDR3 size: 17 residues. CDR3 sequence reads: CSASPWTGQTSTDTQYF. DNA of the CDR3: TGCAGTGCTAGTCCGTGGACAGGGCAAACTAGCACAGATACGCAGTATTTT.

The rearrangement joins TRBV6-2 or TRBV6-3 to TRBJ1-4, with D possibly being TRBD1 (5 bases). With 5 bases removed from V and 10 bases from J, the gap between germline ends came to 29 bases. The CDR3 sequence is 18 residues long. Germline loops: CDR1 MNHEY, CDR2 SVGEGT. The CDR3 coding sequence is TGTGCCAGCAGTCCCGCGACGGGGGACCGTTACGTATATGGAAAACTGTTTTTT. Its protein is CASSPATGDRYVYGKLFF.

About this clone: The sample contains more than one DNA sequence encoding this CDR3. J is TRBJ1-5 and V is TRBV3-1 (or the pseudogene TRBV3-2), with no clear D. Germline loops: CDR1 LGHDT, CDR2 YNNKEL (reference sequence). The CDR3 loop spans 15 amino acids. V was trimmed by 0 bases and J by 1 base, leaving 7 bases between them. This chain's CDR3 is CASSQDGGSNQPQHF. The CDR3 bases are TGTGCCAGCAGCCAAGATGGAGGGAGCAATCAGCCCCAGCATTTT.

This chain joins TRBV6-5 and TRBJ1-2, with a weak D call TRBD1 (5 bases). This CDR3 contains 14 residues. V lost 2 bases and J lost 4, with 11 bases in between. The germline V gene encodes CDR1 MNHEY and CDR2 SVGAGI. CDR3 sequence reads: CASSYQRGGYGYTF. The CDR3 region has the DNA TGTGCCAGCAGTTACCAAAGGGGTGGCTATGGCTACACCTTC.

In DNA form, the CDR3 reads TGCAGTGCTAGTAGGGGAGGTGATCAGCCCCAGCATTTT. It encodes CSASRGGDQPQHF. V usage is TRBV20-1 and J usage is TRBJ1-5; D is possibly TRBD1 (5 bases). The V and J ends lost 3 bases and 5 bases respectively, with 11 bases between them. Germline CDR1 is DFQATT and CDR2 is SNEGSKA (reference sequence). The CDR3 has 13 amino acids.

A few counts support this clone. The chain links TRBV19 to TRBJ1-1; 7 nucleotides align to TRBD1. J lost 5 bases, V lost 5 bases, and 5 bases had no gene match. The length of the CDR3 is 13 residues. Germline-derived CDR1 and CDR2 are LNHDA and SQIVND (reference sequence). The CDR3 reads CASSQGQRTEAFF. CDR3 nucleotides: TGTGCCAGTAGTCAGGGACAGCGTACTGAAGCTTTCTTT.

The chain combines TRBV5-1 with TRBJ2-1; 9 nucleotides line up with TRBD1. This CDR3 is 16 amino acids long. After removal of 10 bases from V and 3 bases from J, the junction contained 14 bases not matched to a gene. Germline lookup yields CDR1 SGHRS and CDR2 YFSETQ. CDR3 nucleotide sequence: TGCGCCGCTCACCTGGGGGGACAGGGCTTCTACAATGAGCAGTTCTTC. Encoded protein: CAAHLGGQGFYNEQFF.

The rearrangement joins TRBV11-1 to TRBJ1-1, with 8 bases fitting TRBD1. Trimming removed 5 bases from V and 12 bases from J; junction bases left unmatched: 11. Germline CDR1 is SGHAT and CDR2 is FQDESV (reference sequence). CDR3 length: 13 residues. The CDR3 sequence is CASSPRQTGESFF. CDR3 coding DNA: TGTGCCAGCAGCCCACGGCAGACAGGGGAATCTTTCTTT.

The table lists this clone with a count of one. The gene calls are TRBV24-1 and TRBJ1-1; D may be TRBD1 (5 bases). Trimming removed 1 base at V and 11 bases at J, with 16 bases between. This CDR3 region has 14 residues. The V gene's germline CDR1 is KGHDR and CDR2 SFDVKD. The CDR3 loop reads CATSDLDSLFPAFF. DNA of the CDR3: TGTGCCACCAGTGATTTAGACAGCCTTTTTCCCGCTTTCTTT.

This clone was counted a single time. This rearrangement joins TRBV6-2 or TRBV6-3 to TRBJ1-1, with TRBD1 as a possible D gene (6 bases). Germline V gives CDR1 MNHEY, CDR2 SVGEGT. The CDR3 sequence is 12 residues long. V lost 5 bases and J lost 5, with 9 bases in between. The DNA for the CDR3 is TGTGCCAGCAGTCCACAGGGAACTGAAGCTTTCTTT. Protein: CASSPQGTEAFF.

The chain has TRBV7-2 and TRBJ1-5, with D perhaps matching TRBD1 (5 bases). Trimming removed 5 bases from V and 0 bases from J, with 14 bases in between. The V gene's germline CDR1 is SGHTA and CDR2 FQGNSA. The CDR3 length is 16 residues. CDR3 DNA: TGTGCCAGCAGCCTGCGGACAAGCCTTAGCAATCAGCCCCAGCATTTT. Amino acid sequence: CASSLRTSLSNQPQHF.

The V gene is TRBV10-1, the J gene TRBJ2-2, with TRBD1 matching over 8 bases. CDR3 length: 17 amino acids. From germline, CDR1 is WNHNN and CDR2 SYGVQD (reference sequence). The junction had 9 bases not matched to a gene; V was cut back by 5 bases and J by 1 base. The CDR3 region has the DNA TGCGCCAGCAGTCACGGACAGGGTCTCTGGAACACCGGGGAGCTGTTTTTT. Protein: CASSHGQGLWNTGELFF.

This clone came up a few times. This chain uses TRBV10-1 with TRBJ1-2; 7 nucleotides agree with TRBD1. After removal of 5 bases from V and 7 bases from J, the junction contained 7 bases not matched to a gene. CDR3 length: 13 amino acids. The germline CDR1 and CDR2 sequences are WNHNN and SYGVQD (reference sequence). The CDR3 spells CASSPGQSGGYTF. The CDR3 DNA is TGCGCCAGCAGTCCGGGACAGAGTGGTGGCTACACCTTC.

The chain is built from TRBV7-2 and TRBJ1-3, with TRBD1 identical over 8 bases. V trimming: 3 bases; J trimming: 8 bases; junction bases outside the gene matches: 6. The germline gives CDR1 SGHTA, CDR2 FQGNSA. This CDR3 contains 14 residues. CDR3 nucleotide sequence: TGTGCCAGCAGCTTGGACAGGGAAATTTACACCATATATTTT. Translating it yields CASSLDREIYTIYF.

The chain uses TRBV19 and TRBJ1-6; D not resolved. CDR1 is LNHDA, CDR2 SQIVND, per germline (reference sequence). The CDR3 is 17 amino acids. Between the trimmed V and J ends, which lost 5 bases and 0 bases, there was a span of 14 bases. DNA for the CDR3: TGTGCCAGTAGTTCACAGTGGGAGAGCTCCTATAATTCACCCCTCCACTTT. This translates into CASSSQWESSYNSPLHF.

V and J are TRBV11-2 and TRBJ2-2; 10 bases fit TRBD1. The CDR3 has 15 residues. Germline loops: CDR1 SGHAT, CDR2 FQNNGV. With V trimmed by 6 bases and J by 8 bases, 9 bases remained unmatched. CDR3 amino acids: CASRAGTGVSGELFF. The CDR3 region has the DNA TGTGCCAGCAGGGCCGGGACAGGGGTGTCGGGGGAGCTGTTTTTT.